Here is one T cell receptor (beta chain) with its context. The antigen this receptor binds is unknown. There are no base qualities to consult, and no much larger clone falls within one base. TCRbeta CDR3 regions were amplified from genomic DNA using the immunoSEQ Assay, a bias-controlled multiplex PCR. In the source study's methods: The number of nucleated cells in each sample was estimated by amplification of reference gene primers within the assay. Sequence reads were collapsed and filtered to measure the absolute abundance of every unique TCRbeta CDR3 rearrangement. Productive Simpson clonality was computed per sample as the square root of Simpson's diversity index over productive rearrangements. TCRdb carries this immuneACCESS record with in-frame sequences only. Its versions omit some clonotypes, under half of them owing to an unresolved V gene in the studies checked, with the rest unexplained. D and trimming come from the DNA, and the V and J calls and clone size come from that table. A total of a few hundred thousand clones appear in this sample, 65% to 90% of them only once. The ten most abundant clones make up roughly 13% of the sample.

V loses 4 bases, J loses 5 bases, and the germline ends lie 6 bases apart. The CDR3 covers 11 residues, taking in both the cysteine and the phenylalanine. Solely the CDR3 DNA is kept, with 33 bases framed from the first base. Based on the germline V gene, the CDR1 and CDR2 sequences are KGHSH and LQKENI. Each collaborating institution followed its own protocols to collect whole blood in K2EDTA tubes. For TCRbeta analysis, collaborators shipped samples as frozen whole blood, isolated PBMCs, or DNA extracted from either of those sample types. This sample was included in a study of blood T cell repertoires in COVID-19 (dated by TCRdb to 2020 to 2022). General notes on the study: Samples covering the acute and convalescent phases of COVID-19 were provided by collaborators in the United States, Italy and Spain. The material from the prospective study consisted of cDNA or gDNA derived from T cells, B-cell-depleted T cells, or PBMCs. Subjects who had been exposed to COVID-19, were actively infected with it, or had recovered from it provided the deeply sampled blood TCRbeta repertoires that made up the dataset. The repertoires were released in a freely available public database meant as a resource for research on the immune response to SARS-CoV-2. Samples came from the ongoing ImmuneRACE study (first 160 participants) plus 1,254 subjects from 6 global collaborators. Sample metadata almost always included a de-identified subject ID, COVID-19 status, age in years and sex. Where HLA class I and class II types were available, the types were taken from metadata supplied by the sample provider, not from assay-based typing.

Findings and caveats that apply to the study as a whole: The amount of clinical and demographic metadata varied by source and participant and was provided uncurated.

This receptor was identified in a human donor in a cohort sampled during active COVID-19. Sequencing was performed on peripheral blood. The chain is encoded by TRBV18 joined to TRBJ2-7; no confident D gene assignment can be made. The bases read TGTGCCAGCTCACTAGCTAACGAGCAGTACTTC. It translates to CASSLANEQYF.